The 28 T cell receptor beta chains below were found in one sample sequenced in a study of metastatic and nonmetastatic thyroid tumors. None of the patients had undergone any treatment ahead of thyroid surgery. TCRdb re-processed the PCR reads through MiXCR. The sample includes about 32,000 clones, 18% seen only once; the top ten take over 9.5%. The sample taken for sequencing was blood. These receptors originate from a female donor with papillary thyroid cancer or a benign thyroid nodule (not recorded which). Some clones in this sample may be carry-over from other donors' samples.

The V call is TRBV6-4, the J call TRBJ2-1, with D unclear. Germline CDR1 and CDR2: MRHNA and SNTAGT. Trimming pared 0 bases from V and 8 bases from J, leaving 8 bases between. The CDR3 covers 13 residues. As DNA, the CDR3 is TGTGCCAGCAGTGACTCCAGCTCGGATGAGCAGTTCTTC. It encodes CASSDSSSDEQFF.

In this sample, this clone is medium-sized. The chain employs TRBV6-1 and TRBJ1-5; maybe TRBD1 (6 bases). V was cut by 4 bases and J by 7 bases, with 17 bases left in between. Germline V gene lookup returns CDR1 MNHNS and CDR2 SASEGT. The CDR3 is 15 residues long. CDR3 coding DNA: TGTGCCAGCAGTGGTTCAGGGGAAGGAGGGCAGCCCCAGCATTTT. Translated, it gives CASSGSGEGGQPQHF.

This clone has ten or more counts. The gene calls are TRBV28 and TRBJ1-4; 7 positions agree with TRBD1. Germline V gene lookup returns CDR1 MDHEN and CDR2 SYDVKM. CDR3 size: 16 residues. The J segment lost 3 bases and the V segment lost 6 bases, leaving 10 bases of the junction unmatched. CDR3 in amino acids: CASRETSGTANEKLFF. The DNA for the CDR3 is TGTGCCAGCAGGGAAACTTCCGGGACAGCTAATGAAAAACTGTTTTTT.

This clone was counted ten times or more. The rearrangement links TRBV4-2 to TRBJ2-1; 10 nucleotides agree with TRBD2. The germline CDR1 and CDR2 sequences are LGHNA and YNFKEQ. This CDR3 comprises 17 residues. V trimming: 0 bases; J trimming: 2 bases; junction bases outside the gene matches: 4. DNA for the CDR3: TGTGCCAGCAGCCAAGACTATAGCGGGGGGACCTACAATGAGCAGTTCTTC. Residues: CASSQDYSGGTYNEQFF.

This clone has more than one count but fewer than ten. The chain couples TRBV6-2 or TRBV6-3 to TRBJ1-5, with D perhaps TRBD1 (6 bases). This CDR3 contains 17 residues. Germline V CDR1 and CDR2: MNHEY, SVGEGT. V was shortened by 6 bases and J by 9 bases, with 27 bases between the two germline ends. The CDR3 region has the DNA TGTGCCAGCAGCCACGGGTCAGGGGCCGAGAGTTATGGGCCCCAGCATTTT. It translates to CASSHGSGAESYGPQHF.

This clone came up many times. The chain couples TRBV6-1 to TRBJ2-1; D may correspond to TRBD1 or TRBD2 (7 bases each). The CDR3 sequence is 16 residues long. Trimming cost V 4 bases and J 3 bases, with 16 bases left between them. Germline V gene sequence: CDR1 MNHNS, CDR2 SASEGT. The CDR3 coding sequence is TGTGCCAGCAGTGGGAGGGGGGGACAGATCTACAATGAGCAGTTCTTC. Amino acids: CASSGRGGQIYNEQFF.

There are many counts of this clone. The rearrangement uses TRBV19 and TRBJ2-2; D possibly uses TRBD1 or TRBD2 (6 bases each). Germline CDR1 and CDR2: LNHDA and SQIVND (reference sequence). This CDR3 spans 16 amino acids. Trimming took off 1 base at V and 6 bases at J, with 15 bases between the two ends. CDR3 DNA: TGTGCCAGTAGTATAGCAGATAGGGGGGCGGCCGGGGAGCTGTTTTTT. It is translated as CASSIADRGAAGELFF.

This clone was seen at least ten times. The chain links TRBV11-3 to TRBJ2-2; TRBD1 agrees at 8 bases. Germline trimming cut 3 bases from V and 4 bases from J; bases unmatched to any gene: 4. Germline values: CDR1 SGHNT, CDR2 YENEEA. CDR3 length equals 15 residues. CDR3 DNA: TGTGCCAGCAGCTTGGAGGACAGGGTCACCGGGGAGCTGTTTTTT. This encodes CASSLEDRVTGELFF.

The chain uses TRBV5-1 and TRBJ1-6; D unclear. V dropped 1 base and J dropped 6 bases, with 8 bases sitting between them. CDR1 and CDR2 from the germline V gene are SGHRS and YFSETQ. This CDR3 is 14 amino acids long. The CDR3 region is CASSLTVANSPLHF. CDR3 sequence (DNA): TGCGCCAGCAGCTTGACAGTAGCTAATTCACCCCTCCACTTT.

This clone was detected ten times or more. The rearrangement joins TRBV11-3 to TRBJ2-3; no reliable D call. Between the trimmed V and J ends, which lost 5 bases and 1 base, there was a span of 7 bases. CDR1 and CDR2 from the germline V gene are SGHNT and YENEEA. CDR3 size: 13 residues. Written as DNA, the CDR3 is TGTGCCAGCAGCCCGGGCCGCACAGATACGCAGTATTTT. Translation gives CASSPGRTDTQYF. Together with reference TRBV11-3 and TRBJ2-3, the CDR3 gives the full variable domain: EAGVVQSPRYKIIEKKQPVAFWCNPISGHNTLYWYLQNLGQGPELLIRYENEEAVDDSQLPKDRFSAERLKGVDSTLKIQPAELGDSAVYLCASSPGRTDTQYFGPGTRLTVL.

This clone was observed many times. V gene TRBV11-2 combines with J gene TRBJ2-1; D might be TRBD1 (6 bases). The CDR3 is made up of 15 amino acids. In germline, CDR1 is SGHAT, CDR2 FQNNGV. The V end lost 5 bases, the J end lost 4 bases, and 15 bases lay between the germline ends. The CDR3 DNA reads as TGTGCCAGCAGCCAAGAGGCAGGGGCGTACAATGAGCAGTTCTTC. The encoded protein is CASSQEAGAYNEQFF. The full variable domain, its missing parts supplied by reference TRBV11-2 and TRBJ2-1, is EAGVAQSPRYKIIEKRQSVAFWCNPISGHATLYWYQQILGQGPKLLIQFQNNGVVDDSQLPKDRFSAERLKGVDSTLKIQPAKLEDSAVYLCASSQEAGAYNEQFFGPGTRLTVL.

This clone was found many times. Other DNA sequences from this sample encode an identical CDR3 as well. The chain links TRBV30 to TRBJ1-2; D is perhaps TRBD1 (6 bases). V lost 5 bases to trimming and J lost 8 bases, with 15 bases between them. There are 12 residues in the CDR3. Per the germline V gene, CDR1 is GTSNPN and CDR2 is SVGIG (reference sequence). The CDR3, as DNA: TGTGCCTGGGGAGGGGGTTTCGGGGGCTACACCTTC. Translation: CAWGGGFGGYTF.

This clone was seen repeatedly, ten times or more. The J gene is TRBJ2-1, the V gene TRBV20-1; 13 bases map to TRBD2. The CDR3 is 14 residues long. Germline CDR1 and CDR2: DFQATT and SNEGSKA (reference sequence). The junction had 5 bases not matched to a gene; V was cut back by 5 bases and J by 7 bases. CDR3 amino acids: CSAAGTSGMNEQFF. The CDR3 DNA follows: TGCAGTGCTGCCGGGACTAGCGGGATGAATGAGCAGTTCTTC.

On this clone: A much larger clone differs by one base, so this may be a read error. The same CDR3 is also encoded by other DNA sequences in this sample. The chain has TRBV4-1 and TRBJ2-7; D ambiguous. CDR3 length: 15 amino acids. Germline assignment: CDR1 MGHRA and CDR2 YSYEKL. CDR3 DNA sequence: TGCGCCAGCAGTCCTATTGGCGGTAACTCCTACGAGCAGTACTTT. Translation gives CASSPIGGNSYEQYF.

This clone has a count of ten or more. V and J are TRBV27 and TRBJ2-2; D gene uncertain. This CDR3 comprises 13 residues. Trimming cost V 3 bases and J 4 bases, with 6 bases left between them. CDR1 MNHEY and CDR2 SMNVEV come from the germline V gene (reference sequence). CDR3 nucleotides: TGTGCCAGCAGTTTCCAGGCCACCGGGGAGCTGTTTTTT. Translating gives CASSFQATGELFF.

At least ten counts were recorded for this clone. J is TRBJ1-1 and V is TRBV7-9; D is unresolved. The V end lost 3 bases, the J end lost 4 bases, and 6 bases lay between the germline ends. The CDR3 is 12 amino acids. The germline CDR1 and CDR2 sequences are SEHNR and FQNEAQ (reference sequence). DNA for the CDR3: TGTGCCAGCAGCTTTGAGGGCACTGAAGCTTTCTTT. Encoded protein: CASSFEGTEAFF.

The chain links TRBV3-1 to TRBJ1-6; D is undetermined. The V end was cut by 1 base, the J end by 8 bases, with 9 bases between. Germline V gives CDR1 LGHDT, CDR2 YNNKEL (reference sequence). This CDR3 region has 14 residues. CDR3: CASSQAGGYSPLHF. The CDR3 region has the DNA TGTGCCAGCAGCCAAGCCGGAGGCTATTCACCCCTCCACTTT.

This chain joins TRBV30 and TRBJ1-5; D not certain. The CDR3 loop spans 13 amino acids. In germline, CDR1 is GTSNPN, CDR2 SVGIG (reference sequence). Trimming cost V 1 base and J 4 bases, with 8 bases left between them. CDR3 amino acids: CAWSAQGNQPQHF. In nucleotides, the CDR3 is TGTGCCTGGAGTGCCCAAGGGAATCAGCCCCAGCATTTT.

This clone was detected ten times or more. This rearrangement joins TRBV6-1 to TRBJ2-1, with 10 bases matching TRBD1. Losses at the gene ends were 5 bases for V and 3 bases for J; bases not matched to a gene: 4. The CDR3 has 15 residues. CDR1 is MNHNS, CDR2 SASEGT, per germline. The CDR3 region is CASSSGTGVYNEQFF. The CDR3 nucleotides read TGTGCCAGCAGTTCCGGGACAGGGGTCTACAATGAGCAGTTCTTC.

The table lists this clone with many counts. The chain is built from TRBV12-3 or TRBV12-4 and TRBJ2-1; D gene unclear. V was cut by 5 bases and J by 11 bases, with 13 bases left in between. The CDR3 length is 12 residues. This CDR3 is CASSPNFRQQFF. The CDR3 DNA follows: TGTGCCAGCAGTCCGAACTTCCGACAGCAGTTCTTC.

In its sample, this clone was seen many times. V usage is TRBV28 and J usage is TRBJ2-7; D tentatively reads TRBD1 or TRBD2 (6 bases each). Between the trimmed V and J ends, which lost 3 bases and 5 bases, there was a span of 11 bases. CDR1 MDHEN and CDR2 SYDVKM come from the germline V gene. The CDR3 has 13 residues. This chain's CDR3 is CASSFPGANEQYF. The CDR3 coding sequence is TGTGCCAGCAGTTTCCCGGGGGCTAACGAGCAGTACTTC.

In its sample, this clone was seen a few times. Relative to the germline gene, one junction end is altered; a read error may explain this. This CDR3 reads CASRQARDNGNNIYF. CDR3 DNA: TGTGCCAGCAGACAAGCCCGGGACAATGGAAACAACATATATTTT. The chain has TRBV6-1 and TRBJ1-3, with a possible D match to TRBD1 (6 bases). The CDR3 totals 15 residues. The germline CDR1 and CDR2 sequences are MNHNS and SASEGT.

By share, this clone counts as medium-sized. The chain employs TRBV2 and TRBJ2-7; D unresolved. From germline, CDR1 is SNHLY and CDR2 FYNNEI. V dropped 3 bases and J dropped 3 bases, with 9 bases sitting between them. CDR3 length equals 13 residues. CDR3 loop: CASSDNRHYEQYF. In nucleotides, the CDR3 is TGTGCCAGCAGTGATAACAGACACTACGAGCAGTACTTC.

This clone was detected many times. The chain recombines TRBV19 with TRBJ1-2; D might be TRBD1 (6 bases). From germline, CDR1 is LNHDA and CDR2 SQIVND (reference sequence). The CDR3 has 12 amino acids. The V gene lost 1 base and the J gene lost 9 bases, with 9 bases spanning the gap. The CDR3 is CASSIADRSYTF. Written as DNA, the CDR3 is TGTGCCAGTAGTATAGCGGACAGAAGCTACACCTTC.

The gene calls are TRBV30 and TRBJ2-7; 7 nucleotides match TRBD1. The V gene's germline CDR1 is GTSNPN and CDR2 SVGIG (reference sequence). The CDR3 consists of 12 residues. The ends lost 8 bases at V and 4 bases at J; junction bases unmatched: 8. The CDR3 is CAGGQGEYEQYF. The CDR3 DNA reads TGTGCCGGCGGGCAGGGGGAATACGAGCAGTACTTC. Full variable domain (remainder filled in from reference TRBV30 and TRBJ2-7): SQTIHQWPATLVQPVGSPLSLECTVEGTSNPNLYWYRQAAGRGLQLLFYSVGIGQISSEVPQNLSASRPQDRQFILSSKKLLLSDSGFYLCAGGQGEYEQYFGPGTRLTVT.

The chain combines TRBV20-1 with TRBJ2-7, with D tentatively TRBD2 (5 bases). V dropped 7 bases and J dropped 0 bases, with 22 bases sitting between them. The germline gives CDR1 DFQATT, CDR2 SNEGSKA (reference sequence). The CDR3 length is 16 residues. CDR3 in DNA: TGCAGTGATATGCACCAGGCGGGTGAGAGCTCCTACGAGCAGTACTTC. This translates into CSDMHQAGESSYEQYF.

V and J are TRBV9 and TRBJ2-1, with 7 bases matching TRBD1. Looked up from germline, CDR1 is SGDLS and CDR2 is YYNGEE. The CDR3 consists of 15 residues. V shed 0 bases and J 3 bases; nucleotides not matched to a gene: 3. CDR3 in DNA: TGTGCCAGCAGCGTAGAGGGGGCGGACTACAATGAGCAGTTCTTC. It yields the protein CASSVEGADYNEQFF.

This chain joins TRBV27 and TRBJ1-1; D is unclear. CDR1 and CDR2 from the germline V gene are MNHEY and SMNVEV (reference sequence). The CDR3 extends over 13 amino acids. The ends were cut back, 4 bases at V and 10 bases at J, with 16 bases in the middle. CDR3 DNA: TGTGCCAGCAGTTGGAAGGGTGCGCCGCGAGCTTTCTTT. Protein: CASSWKGAPRAFF.